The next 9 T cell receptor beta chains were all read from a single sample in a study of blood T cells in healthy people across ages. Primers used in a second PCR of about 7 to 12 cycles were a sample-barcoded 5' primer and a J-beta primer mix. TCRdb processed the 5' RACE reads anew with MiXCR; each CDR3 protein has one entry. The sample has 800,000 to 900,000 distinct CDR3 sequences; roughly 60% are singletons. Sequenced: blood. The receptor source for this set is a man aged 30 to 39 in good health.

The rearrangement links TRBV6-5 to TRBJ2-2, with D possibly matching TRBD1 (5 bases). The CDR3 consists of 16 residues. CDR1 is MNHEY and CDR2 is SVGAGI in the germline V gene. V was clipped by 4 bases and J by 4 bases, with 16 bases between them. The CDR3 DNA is TGTGCCAGCAGTTCTGGATCAGGGTTGGGCACCGGGGAGCTGTTTTTT. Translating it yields CASSSGSGLGTGELFF.

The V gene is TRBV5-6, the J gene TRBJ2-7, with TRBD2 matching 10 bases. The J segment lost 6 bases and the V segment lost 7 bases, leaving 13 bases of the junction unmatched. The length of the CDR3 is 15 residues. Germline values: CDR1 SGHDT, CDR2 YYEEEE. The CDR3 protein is CASGPDSGGFPEQYF. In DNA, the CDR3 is TGTGCCAGCGGTCCGGATAGCGGGGGGTTTCCCGAGCAGTACTTC.

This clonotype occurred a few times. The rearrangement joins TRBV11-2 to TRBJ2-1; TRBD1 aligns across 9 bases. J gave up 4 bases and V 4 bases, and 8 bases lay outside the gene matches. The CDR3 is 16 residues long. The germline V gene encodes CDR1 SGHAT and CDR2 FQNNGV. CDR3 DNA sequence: TGTGCCAGCAGCTCCGTATTGGGACAGGGTTACAATGAGCAGTTCTTC. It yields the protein CASSSVLGQGYNEQFF.

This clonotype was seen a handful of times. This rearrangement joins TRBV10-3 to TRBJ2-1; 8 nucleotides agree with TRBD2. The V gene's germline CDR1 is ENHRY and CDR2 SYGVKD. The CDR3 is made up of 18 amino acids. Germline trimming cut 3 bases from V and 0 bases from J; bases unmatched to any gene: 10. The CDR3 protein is CAISDPLGGDSSYNEQFF. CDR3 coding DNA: TGTGCCATCAGTGACCCACTCGGGGGGGATAGCTCCTACAATGAGCAGTTCTTC.

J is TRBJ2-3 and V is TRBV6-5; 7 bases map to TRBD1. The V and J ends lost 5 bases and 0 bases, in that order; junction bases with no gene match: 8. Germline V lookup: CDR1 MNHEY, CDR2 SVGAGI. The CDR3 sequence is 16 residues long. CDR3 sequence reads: CASSTRQGDSTDTQYF. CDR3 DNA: TGTGCCAGCAGTACTCGACAGGGCGATAGCACAGATACGCAGTATTTT.

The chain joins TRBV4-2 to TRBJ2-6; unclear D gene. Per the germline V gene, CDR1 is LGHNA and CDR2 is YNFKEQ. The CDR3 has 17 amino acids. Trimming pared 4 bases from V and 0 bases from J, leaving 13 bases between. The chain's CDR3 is CASSLRASISGANVLTF. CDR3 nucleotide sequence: TGTGCCAGCAGCCTTCGGGCATCAATCTCTGGGGCCAACGTCCTGACTTTC.

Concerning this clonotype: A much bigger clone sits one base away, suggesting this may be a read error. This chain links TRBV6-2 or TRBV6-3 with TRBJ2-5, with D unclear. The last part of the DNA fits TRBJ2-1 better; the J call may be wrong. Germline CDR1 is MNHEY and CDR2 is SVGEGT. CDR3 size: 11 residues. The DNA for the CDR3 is TGTGCCAGCAGTTACCAAGAGACCCAGTTCTTC. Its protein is CASSYQETQFF.

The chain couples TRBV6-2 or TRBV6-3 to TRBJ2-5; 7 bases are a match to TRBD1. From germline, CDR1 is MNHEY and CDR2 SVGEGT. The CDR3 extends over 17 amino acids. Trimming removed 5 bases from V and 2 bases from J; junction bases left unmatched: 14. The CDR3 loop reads CASSPRDSTQVQETQYF. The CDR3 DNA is TGTGCCAGCAGTCCTCGGGACAGTACTCAAGTACAAGAGACCCAGTACTTC.

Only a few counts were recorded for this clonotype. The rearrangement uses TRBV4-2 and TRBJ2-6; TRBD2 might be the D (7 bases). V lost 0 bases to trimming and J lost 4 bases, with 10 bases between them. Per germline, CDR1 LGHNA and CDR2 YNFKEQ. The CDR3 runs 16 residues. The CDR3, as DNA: TGTGCCAGCAGCCAAGAGGGGGGGCCAGGGGCCAACGTCCTGACTTTC. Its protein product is CASSQEGGPGANVLTF.